What follows is one T cell receptor beta chain and its context. Its antigen remains unidentified. No much larger clone is present one base from it, and per-base qualities are unavailable. Donors were healthy HIV-negative adults with no recently reported acute infections or vaccinations. All donors were Caucasian adults living in Nashville, Tennessee, USA. Magnetic negative selection was used to enrich CD4+ T cells, after which naive cells were positively selected on CD45RA and the negative fraction became the memory subset. After blood collection by leukapheresis, PBMCs were isolated using Ficoll-Histopaque density gradient centrifugation and then cryopreserved in the vapor phase of liquid nitrogen. Purity and quantity of every magnetically sorted T cell population were checked by analytical flow cytometry. From each sorted fraction, genomic DNA was isolated and quantified by UV absorbance on a Nanodrop 2000c.

TCR CDR3 regions were amplified from genomic DNA by multiplex PCR using the deep immunoSEQ assay. Extracted genomic DNA from each cell subset was spread evenly across all wells of several immunoSEQ 96-well plates, with each plate serving as a replicate. For sorted subsets, around 0.2 ug of genomic DNA, equivalent to 25,000 to 35,000 T cell genomes, went into each replicate PCR. Purified libraries were measured with a Qubit 3.0 fluorometer, size-checked on a Bioanalyzer 2100, and measured again with the KAPA Library Quantification kit. Every immunoSEQ 96-well plate was sequenced on a dedicated single-read 150-cycle Illumina NextSeq 550 flow cell. The original pipeline was this. Because the immunoSEQ output held only junctional sequences and lacked quality scores, the filtering could not match the filtering applied to full-length reads. Sequences were annotated with PyIR, a Python wrapper for IgBLAST v1.9, using IMGT germline references to assign V/J genes and CDR3. Reads with weak V/J assignments (E-value above 1e-6), missing CDR3, stop codons, out-of-frame junctions, or ambiguous translated residues were removed. V3J clonotypes were defined as sequences sharing the same inferred V gene, J gene, and CDR3 amino acid sequence. The percentage overlap between two repertoires was calculated by dividing the number of shared unique clonotypes by the size of the smaller repertoire. Repertoire richness was assessed with RTK rarefaction, the Chao1 estimator, and Recon v2.1 estimates of unobserved clonotypes. Generation probabilities for all TCRbeta clonotypes obtained by the gDNA method from a handful of donors were computed using OLGA. TCRdb carries this immuneACCESS record with in-frame sequences only. Its versions omit some clonotypes, under half of them owing to an unresolved V gene in the studies checked, with the rest unexplained. For V, J and clone size, that table is used; D and trimming come from the DNA. This sample lists hundreds of thousands of clones; almost 97% were detected once. The leading ten clones occupy under 0.06% of the sample.

Based on the germline V gene, the CDR1 and CDR2 sequences are SGHRS and YFSETQ. V is trimmed back by 0 bases and J by 3 bases, and the junction contains 4 bases that no gene match accounts for. The CDR3 spans 15 residues, from the cysteine through the phenylalanine. The read is trimmed to its CDR3 DNA, 45 bases read in frame from base 1. The data were obtained in a study of shared clonotypes between healthy human individuals (dated by TCRdb to the early 2020s). Regarding the study in general: A few men and two women, aged 18 to 49 years, made up the cohort. Per donor, three plates each were used for CD4 naive and CD4 memory, two for CD8 naive, and one for CD8 memory. To estimate repertoire size and how much clonotypes are shared between individuals, the study performed deep sequencing of blood TCR repertoires from a few healthy adults. Different laboratories and diverse techniques were used to prepare libraries and sequence TCR repertoires, to increase sequencing depth and limit assay-specific biases. Leukapheresis yielded between about 0.9 and 9 billion PBMCs per donor.

What the study reported, not specific to this receptor: Incomplete sequencing was indicated by rarefaction of sorted-subset datasets, despite the large sequencing depth. Because the study included a small number of donors, the genetic and exposure-history diversity represented was limited. Higher generation probabilities were observed for clonotypes shared by all four sorted-subset donors than for non-shared clonotypes. About 5% of naive CD4, 3.5% of naive CD8, around 2.3% of memory CD4, and around 0.42% of memory CD8 clonotypes were shared across several donors. Larger estimated clonotype richness was generally found for naive subsets than for memory subsets. Sampling was restricted to blood, and TCR repertoires in tissues likely differ from the TCR repertoires found in blood. Pairwise subsampling indicated that sequencing depth was expected to affect the degree of clonotype sharing among donors.

Sequenced: naive CD4+ T cells sorted from blood. The sample's cell subset or site label, decoded: CD45RA+ positively selected. The sequence was collected from a woman aged 30 to 39 in good health. This chain joins TRBV5-1 to TRBJ2-7; TRBD1 agrees with 9 junctional bases. The DNA reads TGCGCCAGCAGCTTGGGACAGGGGGTTATCTACGAGCAGTACTTC. Its translation reads: CASSLGQGVIYEQYF. With the portions outside the CDR3 filled from the reference TRBV5-1 and TRBJ2-7 genes, the complete variable region becomes KAGVTQTPRYLIKTRGQQVTLSCSPISGHRSVSWYQQTPGQGLQFLFEYFSETQRNKGNFPGRFSGRQFSNSRSEMNVSTLELGDSALYLCASSLGQGVIYEQYFGPGTRLTVT.